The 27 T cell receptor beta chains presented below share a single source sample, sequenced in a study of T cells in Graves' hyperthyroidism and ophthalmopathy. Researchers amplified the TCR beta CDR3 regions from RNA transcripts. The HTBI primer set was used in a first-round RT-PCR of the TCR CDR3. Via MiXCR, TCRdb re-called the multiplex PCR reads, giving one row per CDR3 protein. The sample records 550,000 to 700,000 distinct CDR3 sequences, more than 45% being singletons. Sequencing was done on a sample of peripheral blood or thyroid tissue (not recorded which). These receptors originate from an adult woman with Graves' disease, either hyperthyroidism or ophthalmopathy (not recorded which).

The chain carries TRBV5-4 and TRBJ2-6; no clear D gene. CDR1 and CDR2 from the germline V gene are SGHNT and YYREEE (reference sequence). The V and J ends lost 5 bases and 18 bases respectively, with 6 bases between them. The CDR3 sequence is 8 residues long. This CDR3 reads CASSAWTF. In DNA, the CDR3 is TGTGCCAGCAGTGCCTGGACTTTC.

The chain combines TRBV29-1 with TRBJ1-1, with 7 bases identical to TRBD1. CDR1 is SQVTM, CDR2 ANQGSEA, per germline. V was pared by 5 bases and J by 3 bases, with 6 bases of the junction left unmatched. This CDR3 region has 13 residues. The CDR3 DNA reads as TGCAGCGTTTCCGGTGGACAGGACACTGAAGCTTTCTTT. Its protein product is CSVSGGQDTEAFF.

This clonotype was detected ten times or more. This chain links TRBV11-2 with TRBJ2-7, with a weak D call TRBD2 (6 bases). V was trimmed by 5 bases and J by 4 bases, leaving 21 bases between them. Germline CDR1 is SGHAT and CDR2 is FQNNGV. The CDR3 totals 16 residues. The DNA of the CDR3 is TGTGCCAGCAGCCCAGTGGCGGGAAAGGGATTTTACGAGCAGTACTTC. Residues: CASSPVAGKGFYEQYF.

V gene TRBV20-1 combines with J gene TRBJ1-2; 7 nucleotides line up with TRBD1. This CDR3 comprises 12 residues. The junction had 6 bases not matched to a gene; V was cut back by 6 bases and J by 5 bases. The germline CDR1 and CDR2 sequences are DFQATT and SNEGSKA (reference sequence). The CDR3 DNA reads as TGCAGTGCATCCGACAGGGATTATGGCTACACCTTC. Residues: CSASDRDYGYTF.

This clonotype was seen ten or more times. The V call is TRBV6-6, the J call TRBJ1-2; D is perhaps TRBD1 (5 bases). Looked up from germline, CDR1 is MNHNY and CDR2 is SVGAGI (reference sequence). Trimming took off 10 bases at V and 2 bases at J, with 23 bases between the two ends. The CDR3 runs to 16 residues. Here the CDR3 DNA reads TGTGCCACCTTGGCGGTGGGGTTGGGGGGAAACTATGGCTACACCTTC. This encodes CATLAVGLGGNYGYTF.

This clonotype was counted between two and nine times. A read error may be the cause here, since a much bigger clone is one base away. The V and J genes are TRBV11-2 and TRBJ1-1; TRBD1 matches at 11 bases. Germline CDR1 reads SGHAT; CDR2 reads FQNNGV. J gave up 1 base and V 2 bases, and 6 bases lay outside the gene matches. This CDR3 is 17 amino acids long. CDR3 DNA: TGTGCCAGCAGCTTATGGGACAGGGGGGGGGGGAACACTGAAGCTTTCTTT. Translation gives CASSLWDRGGGNTEAFF. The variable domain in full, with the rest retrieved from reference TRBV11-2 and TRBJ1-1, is EAGVAQSPRYKIIEKRQSVAFWCNPISGHATLYWYQQILGQGPKLLIQFQNNGVVDDSQLPKDRFSAERLKGVDSTLKIQPAKLEDSAVYLCASSLWDRGGGNTEAFFGQGTRLTVV.

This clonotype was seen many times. The CDR3 protein is CASSYRQGLGTEAFF. The CDR3 nucleotides read TGTGCCAGCAGTTACCGACAGGGACTAGGCACTGAAGCTTTCTTT. This chain joins TRBV6-5 and TRBJ1-1; TRBD1 matches 7 bases. The CDR3 spans 15 residues. Germline CDR1 reads MNHEY; CDR2 reads SVGAGI. Unmatched junction bases numbered 7, after V lost 2 bases and J lost 4 bases.

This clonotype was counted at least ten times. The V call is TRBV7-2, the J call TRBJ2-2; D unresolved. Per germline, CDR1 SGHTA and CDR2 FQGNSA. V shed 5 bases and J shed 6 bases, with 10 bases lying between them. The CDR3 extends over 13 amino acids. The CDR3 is CASSQGPPGELFF. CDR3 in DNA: TGTGCCAGCAGCCAAGGCCCCCCCGGGGAGCTGTTTTTT.

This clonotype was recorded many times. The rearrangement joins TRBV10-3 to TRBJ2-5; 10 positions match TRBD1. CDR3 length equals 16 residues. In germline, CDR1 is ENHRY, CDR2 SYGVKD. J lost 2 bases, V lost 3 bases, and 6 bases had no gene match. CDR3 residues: CAISEIPGQGQETQYF. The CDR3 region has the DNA TGTGCCATCAGTGAAATACCGGGACAGGGGCAAGAGACCCAGTACTTC.

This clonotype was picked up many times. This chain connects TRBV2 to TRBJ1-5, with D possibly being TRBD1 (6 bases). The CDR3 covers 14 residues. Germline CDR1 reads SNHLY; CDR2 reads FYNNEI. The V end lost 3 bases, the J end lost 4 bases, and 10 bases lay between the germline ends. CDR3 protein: CASSEGTTNQPQHF. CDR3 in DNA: TGTGCCAGCAGTGAGGGGACAACGAATCAGCCCCAGCATTTT.

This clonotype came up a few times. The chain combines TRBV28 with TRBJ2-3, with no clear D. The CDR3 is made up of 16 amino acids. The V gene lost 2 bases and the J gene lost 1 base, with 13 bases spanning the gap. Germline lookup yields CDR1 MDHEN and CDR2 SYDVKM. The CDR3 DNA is TGTGCCAGCAGTTTACAGTTAGCACCACGCACAGATACGCAGTATTTT. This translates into CASSLQLAPRTDTQYF.

CDR3 DNA: TGTGCCAGCAGCGTAGGGACGGGGGCCAACCAGTACTTC. Protein product: CASSVGTGANQYF. V and J are TRBV7-9 and TRBJ2-7; tentatively, D is TRBD1 or TRBD2 (6 bases each). The ends were cut back, 5 bases at V and 10 bases at J, with 18 bases in the middle. Germline assignment: CDR1 SEHNR and CDR2 FQNEAQ (reference sequence). This CDR3 comprises 13 residues.

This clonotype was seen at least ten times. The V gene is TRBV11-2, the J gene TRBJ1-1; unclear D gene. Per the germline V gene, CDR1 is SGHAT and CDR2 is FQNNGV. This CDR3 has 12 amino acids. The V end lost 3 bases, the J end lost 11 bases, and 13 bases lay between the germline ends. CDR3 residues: CASSFRSSKAFF. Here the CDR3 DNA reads TGTGCCAGCAGCTTTCGGTCCTCCAAGGCTTTCTTT.

The CDR3 region has the DNA TGTGCCAGCAGCGCATCTAGAGCGAACACCGGGGAGCTGTTTTTT. This encodes CASSASRANTGELFF. The chain links TRBV6-6 to TRBJ2-2; D unresolved. CDR3 length equals 15 residues. From germline, CDR1 is MNHNY and CDR2 SVGAGI (reference sequence). The V and J ends lost 6 bases and 0 bases respectively, with 11 bases between them.

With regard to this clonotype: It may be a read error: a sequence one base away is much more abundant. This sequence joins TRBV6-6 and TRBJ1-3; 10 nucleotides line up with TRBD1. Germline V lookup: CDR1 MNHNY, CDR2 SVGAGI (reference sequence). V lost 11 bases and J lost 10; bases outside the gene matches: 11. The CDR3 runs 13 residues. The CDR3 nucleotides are TGTGCCGGTTCTGACAGGGGGCTAAAAACCATATATTTT. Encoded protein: CAGSDRGLKTIYF.

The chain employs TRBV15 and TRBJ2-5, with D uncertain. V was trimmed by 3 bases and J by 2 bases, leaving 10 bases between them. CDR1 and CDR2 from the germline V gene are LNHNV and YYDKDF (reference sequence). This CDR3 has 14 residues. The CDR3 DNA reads TGTGCCACCAGCAGCCGAGGCAGACAAGAGACCCAGTACTTC. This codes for CATSSRGRQETQYF.

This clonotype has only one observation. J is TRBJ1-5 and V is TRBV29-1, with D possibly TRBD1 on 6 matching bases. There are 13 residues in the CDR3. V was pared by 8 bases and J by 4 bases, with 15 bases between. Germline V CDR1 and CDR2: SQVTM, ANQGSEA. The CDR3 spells CSSRRTDNQPQHF. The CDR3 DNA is TGCAGCTCGAGAAGGACAGATAATCAGCCCCAGCATTTT. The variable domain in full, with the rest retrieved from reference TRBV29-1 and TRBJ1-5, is SAVISQKPSRDICQRGTSLTIQCQVDSQVTMMFWYRQQPGQSLTLIATANQGSEATYESGFVIDKFPISRPNLTFSTLTVSNMSPEDSSIYLCSSRRTDNQPQHFGDGTRLSIL.

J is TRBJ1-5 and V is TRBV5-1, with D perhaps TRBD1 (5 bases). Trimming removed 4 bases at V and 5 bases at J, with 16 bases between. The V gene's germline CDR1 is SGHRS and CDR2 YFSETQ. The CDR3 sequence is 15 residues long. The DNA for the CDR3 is TGCGCCAGCAGCGCGGCGGGGGGTGAGGATCAGCCCCAGCATTTT. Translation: CASSAAGGEDQPQHF.

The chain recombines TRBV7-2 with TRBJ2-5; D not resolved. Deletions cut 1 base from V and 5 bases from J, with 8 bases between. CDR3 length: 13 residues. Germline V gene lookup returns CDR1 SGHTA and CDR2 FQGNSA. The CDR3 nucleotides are TGTGCCAGCAGCTTAGAGTACCCGGAGACCCAGTACTTC. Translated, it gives CASSLEYPETQYF.

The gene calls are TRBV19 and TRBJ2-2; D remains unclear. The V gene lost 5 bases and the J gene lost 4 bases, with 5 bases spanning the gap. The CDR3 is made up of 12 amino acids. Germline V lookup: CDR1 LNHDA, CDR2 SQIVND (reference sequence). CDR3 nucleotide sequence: TGTGCCAGTAGTCCGTTCACCGGGGAGCTGTTTTTT. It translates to CASSPFTGELFF. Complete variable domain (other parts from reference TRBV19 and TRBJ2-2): DGGITQSPKYLFRKEGQNVTLSCEQNLNHDAMYWYRQDPGQGLRLIYYSQIVNDFQKGDIAEGYSVSREKKESFPLTVTSAQKNPTAFYLCASSPFTGELFFGEGSRLTVL.

CDR3 sequence (DNA): TGTGCCAGCTCCTCACGGCCGAGCGGGGGTGAGCAGTTCTTC. This translates into CASSSRPSGGEQFF. The rearrangement joins TRBV7-6 to TRBJ2-1; TRBD2 agrees at 8 bases. The ends lost 8 bases at V and 9 bases at J; junction bases unmatched: 12. Germline loops: CDR1 SGHVS, CDR2 FNYEAQ. The CDR3 has 14 residues.

CDR3 bases: TGTGCCAGCAGTGAGTCTCCGACTTACGAGCAGTACTTC. As protein: CASSESPTYEQYF. This sequence joins TRBV2 and TRBJ2-7, with D uncertain. Germline lookup yields CDR1 SNHLY and CDR2 FYNNEI. V was clipped by 3 bases and J by 4 bases, with 10 bases between them. The CDR3 loop spans 13 amino acids.

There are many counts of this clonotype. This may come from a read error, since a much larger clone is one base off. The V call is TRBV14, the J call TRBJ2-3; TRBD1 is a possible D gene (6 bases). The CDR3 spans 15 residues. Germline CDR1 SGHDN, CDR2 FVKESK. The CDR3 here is CANSQVGTSTDTQYF. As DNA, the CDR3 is TGTGCCAACAGCCAAGTTGGGACAAGCACAGATACGCAGTATTTT.

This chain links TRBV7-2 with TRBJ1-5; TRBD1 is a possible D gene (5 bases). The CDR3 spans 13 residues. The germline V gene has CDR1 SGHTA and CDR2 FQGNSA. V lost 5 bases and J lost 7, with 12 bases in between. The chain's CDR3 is CASSPIRGQPQHF. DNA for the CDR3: TGTGCCAGCAGCCCGATTCGGGGGCAGCCCCAGCATTTT.

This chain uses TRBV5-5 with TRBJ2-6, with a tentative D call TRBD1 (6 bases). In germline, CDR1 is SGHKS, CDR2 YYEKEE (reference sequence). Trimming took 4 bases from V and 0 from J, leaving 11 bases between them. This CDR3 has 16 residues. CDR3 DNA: TGTGCCAGCAGCCCGGGACATTACTCTGGGGCCAACGTCCTGACTTTC. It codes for CASSPGHYSGANVLTF.

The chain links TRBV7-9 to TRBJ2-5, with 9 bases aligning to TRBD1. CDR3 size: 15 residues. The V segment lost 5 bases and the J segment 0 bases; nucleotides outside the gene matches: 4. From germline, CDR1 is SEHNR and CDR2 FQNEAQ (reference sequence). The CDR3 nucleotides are TGTGCCAGCAGCCTGGACAGGGGAAACCAAGAGACCCAGTACTTC. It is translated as CASSLDRGNQETQYF.

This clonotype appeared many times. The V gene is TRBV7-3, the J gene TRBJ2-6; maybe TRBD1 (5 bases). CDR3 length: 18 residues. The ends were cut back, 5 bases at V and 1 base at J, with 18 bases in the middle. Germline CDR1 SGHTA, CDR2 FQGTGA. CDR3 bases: TGTGCCAGCAGCCCCAGGGCATTGTTAGGGTCTGGGGCCAACGTCCTGACTTTC. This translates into CASSPRALLGSGANVLTF.